These T cell receptor beta chains were read from a single sample in a study of blood T cells in healthy people across ages. MiXCR was run by TCRdb on the 5' RACE reads, yielding one entry per CDR3 protein. Of about 970,000 distinct CDR3 sequences detected, around 54% appear once; the ten largest clones hold 20% to 25%. The sequenced sample was blood. The receptors come from a woman aged 60-75 years in good health. Each CDR3 is given without its conserved first and last residue.

v_call: TRBV3-1; j_call: .; cdr3_aa: ASSRGPRGYEQY
v_call: TRBV9; j_call: TRBJ2-6; cdr3_aa: ASSGAGAPVGANVLT
v_call: TRBV30; j_call: TRBJ1-1; cdr3_aa: AWIGWNTEAF
v_call: TRBV20-1; j_call: TRBJ2-3; cdr3_aa: SARDPGGGGTDTQY
v_call: TRBV25-1; j_call: TRBJ2-7; cdr3_aa: ASSEWDSPTNWEQY
v_call: TRBV2; j_call: TRBJ1-5; cdr3_aa: ASSHRDPYQPQH
v_call: TRBV4-1; j_call: .; cdr3_aa: ASSQRFGALYEQY
v_call: TRBV27; j_call: TRBJ1-2; cdr3_aa: ASRPPSGASGYT
v_call: TRBV4-2; j_call: TRBJ2-1; cdr3_aa: ASSQDLYSDSYNEQF
v_call: TRBV29-1; j_call: TRBJ1-3; cdr3_aa: SVEGGTGTGNTIY
v_call: TRBV11-2; j_call: TRBJ2-3; cdr3_aa: ASSSPRLAGDTDTQY
v_call: TRBV29-1; j_call: TRBJ2-3; cdr3_aa: SVEGAGLAGLTDTQY
v_call: TRBV25-1; j_call: TRBJ1-6; cdr3_aa: ASTQEESPLH
v_call: TRBV4-1; j_call: TRBJ1-2; cdr3_aa: ASSQEDRTNYGYT
v_call: TRBV29-1; j_call: TRBJ2-3; cdr3_aa: SARQGGTDTQY
v_call: TRBV20-1; j_call: TRBJ2-7; cdr3_aa: SAIDRMSSYEQY
v_call: TRBV6-2/TRBV6-3; j_call: TRBJ1-5; cdr3_aa: ASSSLRQGKNQPQH
v_call: TRBV4-2; j_call: TRBJ2-7; cdr3_aa: ASSQDRTNTEQY
v_call: TRBV10-3; j_call: TRBJ1-1; cdr3_aa: AIRTDSDRGIRTEAF
v_call: TRBV7-2; j_call: TRBJ2-1; cdr3_aa: ASSLVGLLAGVDEQF
v_call: TRBV20-1; j_call: TRBJ2-7; cdr3_aa: SGRRAGDSYEQY
v_call: TRBV2; j_call: .; cdr3_aa: ASRQAGTSEQY
v_call: TRBV29-1; j_call: TRBJ1-2; cdr3_aa: SVRSRDRANYGYT
v_call: TRBV11-2; j_call: TRBJ2-1; cdr3_aa: ASSLRALGDFEQF
v_call: TRBV18; j_call: TRBJ2-4; cdr3_aa: ASSPVKNIQY
v_call: TRBV6-2/TRBV6-3; j_call: TRBJ2-7; cdr3_aa: ASGILGDTYEQY
v_call: TRBV4-1; j_call: TRBJ2-1; cdr3_aa: ASSPPLAGGPREQF
v_call: TRBV20-1; j_call: TRBJ2-3; cdr3_aa: SATTSTDTQY
v_call: TRBV29-1; j_call: TRBJ2-5; cdr3_aa: SVVAGLWEAQY
v_call: TRBV5-6; j_call: TRBJ2-5; cdr3_aa: ASSLGGAGLGQETQY
v_call: TRBV6-2/TRBV6-3; j_call: TRBJ2-7; cdr3_aa: ASSYTVYEQY